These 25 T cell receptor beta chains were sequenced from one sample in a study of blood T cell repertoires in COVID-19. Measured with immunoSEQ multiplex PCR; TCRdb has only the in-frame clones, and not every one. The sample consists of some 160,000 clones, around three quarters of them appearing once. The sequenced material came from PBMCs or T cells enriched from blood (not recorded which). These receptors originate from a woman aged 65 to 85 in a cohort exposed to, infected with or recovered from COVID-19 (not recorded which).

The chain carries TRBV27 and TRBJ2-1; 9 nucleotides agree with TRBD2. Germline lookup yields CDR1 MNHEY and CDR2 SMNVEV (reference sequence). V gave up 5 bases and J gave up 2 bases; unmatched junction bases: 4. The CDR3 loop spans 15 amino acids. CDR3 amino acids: CASSPLAGPYNEQFF. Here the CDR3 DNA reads TGTGCCAGCAGTCCCCTAGCGGGGCCCTACAATGAGCAGTTCTTC.

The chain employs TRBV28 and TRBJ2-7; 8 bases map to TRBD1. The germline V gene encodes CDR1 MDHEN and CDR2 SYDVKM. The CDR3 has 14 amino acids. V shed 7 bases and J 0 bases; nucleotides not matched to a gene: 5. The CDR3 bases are TGTGCCAGCACAGACAGGGGAGGCTCCTACGAGCAGTACTTC. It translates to CASTDRGGSYEQYF.

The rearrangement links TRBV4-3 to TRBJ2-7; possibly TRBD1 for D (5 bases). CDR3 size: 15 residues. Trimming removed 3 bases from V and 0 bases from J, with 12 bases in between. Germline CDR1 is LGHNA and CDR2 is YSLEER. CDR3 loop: CASSQTAGSSYEQYF. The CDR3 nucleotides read TGCGCCAGCAGCCAGACTGCAGGGTCCTCCTACGAGCAGTACTTC.

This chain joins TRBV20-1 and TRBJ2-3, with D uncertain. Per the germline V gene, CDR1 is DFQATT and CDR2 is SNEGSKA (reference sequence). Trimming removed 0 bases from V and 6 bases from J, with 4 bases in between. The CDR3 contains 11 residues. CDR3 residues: CSARDLDTQYF. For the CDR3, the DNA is TGCAGTGCTAGAGATCTTGATACGCAGTATTTT.

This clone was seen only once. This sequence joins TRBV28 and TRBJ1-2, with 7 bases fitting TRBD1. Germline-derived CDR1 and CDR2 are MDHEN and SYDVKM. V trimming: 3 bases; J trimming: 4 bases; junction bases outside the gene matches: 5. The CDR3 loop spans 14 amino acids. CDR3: CASSFQGDGYGYTF. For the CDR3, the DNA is TGTGCCAGCAGTTTCCAGGGGGACGGCTATGGCTACACCTTC.

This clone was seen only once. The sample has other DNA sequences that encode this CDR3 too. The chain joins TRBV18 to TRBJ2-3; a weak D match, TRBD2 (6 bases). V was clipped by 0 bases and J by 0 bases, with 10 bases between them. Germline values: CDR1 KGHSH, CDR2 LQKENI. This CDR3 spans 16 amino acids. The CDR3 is CASSPPLAESTDTQYF. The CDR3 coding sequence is TGTGCCAGCTCACCACCGTTAGCGGAGAGCACAGATACGCAGTATTTT. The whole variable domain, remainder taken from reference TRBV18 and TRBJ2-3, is NAGVMQNPRHLVRRRGQEARLRCSPMKGHSHVYWYRQLPEEGLKFMVYLQKENIIDESGMPKERFSAEFPKEGPSILRIQQVVRGDSAAYFCASSPPLAESTDTQYFGPGTRLTVL.

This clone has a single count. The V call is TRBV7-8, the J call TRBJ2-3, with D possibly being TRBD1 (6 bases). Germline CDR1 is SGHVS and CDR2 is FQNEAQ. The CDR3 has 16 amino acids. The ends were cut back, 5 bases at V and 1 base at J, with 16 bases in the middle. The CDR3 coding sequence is TGTGCCAGCAGCCCAACCCGCGCAGGGGGCACAGATACGCAGTATTTT. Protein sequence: CASSPTRAGGTDTQYF.

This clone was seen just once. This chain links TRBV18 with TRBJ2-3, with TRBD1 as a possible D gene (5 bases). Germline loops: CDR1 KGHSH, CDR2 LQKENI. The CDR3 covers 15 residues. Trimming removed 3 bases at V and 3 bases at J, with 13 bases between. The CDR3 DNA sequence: TGTGCCAGCTCACCCAAGACAGCTGGGACAGATACGCAGTATTTT. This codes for CASSPKTAGTDTQYF.

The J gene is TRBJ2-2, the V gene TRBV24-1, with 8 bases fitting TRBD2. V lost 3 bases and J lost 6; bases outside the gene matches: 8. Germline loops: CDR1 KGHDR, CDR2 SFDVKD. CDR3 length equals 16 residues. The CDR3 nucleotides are TGTGCCACCAGTGATCACAGCGGGAGCAAACCCGGGGAGCTGTTTTTT. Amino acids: CATSDHSGSKPGELFF.

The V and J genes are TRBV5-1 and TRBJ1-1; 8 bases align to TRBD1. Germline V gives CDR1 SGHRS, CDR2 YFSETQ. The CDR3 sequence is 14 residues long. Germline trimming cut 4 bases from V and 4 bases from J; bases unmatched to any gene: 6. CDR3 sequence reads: CASSLDRGSTEAFF. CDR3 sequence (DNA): TGCGCCAGCAGCCTCGACAGGGGAAGCACTGAAGCTTTCTTT.

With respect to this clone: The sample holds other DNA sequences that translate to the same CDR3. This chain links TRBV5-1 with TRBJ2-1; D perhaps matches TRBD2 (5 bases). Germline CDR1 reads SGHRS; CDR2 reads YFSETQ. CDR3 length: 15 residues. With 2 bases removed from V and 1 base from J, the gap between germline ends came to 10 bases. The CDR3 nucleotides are TGCGCCAGCAGCTTAGTGGGAGAATCCTACAATGAGCAGTTCTTC. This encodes CASSLVGESYNEQFF.

The CDR3 loop reads CASSIGGGVTEQFF. The DNA for the CDR3 is TGTGCCAGTAGTATAGGAGGGGGGGTCACTGAGCAGTTCTTC. The chain carries TRBV19 and TRBJ2-1; tentative D call: TRBD2 (7 bases). Trimming cost V 1 base and J 9 bases, with 13 bases left between them. The CDR3 runs 14 residues. Germline V gene sequence: CDR1 LNHDA, CDR2 SQIVND (reference sequence).

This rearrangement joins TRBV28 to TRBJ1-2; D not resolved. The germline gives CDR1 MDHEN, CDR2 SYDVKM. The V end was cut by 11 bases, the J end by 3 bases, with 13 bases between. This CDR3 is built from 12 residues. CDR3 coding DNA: TGTGCCGCGGGTGACCGCTACTATGGCTACACCTTC. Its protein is CAAGDRYYGYTF.

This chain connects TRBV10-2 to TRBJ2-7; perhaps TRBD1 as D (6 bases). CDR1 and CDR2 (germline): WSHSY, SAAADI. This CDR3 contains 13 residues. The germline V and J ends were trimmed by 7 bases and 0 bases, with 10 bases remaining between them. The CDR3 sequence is CASKGQSSYEQYF. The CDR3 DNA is TGCGCCAGCAAAGGACAGTCCTCCTACGAGCAGTACTTC.

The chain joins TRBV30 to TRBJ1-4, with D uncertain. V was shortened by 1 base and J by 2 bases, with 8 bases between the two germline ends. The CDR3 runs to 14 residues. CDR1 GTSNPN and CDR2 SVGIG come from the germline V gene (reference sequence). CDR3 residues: CAWSGGGTNEKLFF. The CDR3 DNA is TGTGCCTGGAGTGGGGGAGGCACTAATGAAAAACTGTTTTTT. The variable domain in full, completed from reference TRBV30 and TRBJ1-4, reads SQTIHQWPATLVQPVGSPLSLECTVEGTSNPNLYWYRQAAGRGLQLLFYSVGIGQISSEVPQNLSASRPQDRQFILSSKKLLLSDSGFYLCAWSGGGTNEKLFFGSGTQLSVL.

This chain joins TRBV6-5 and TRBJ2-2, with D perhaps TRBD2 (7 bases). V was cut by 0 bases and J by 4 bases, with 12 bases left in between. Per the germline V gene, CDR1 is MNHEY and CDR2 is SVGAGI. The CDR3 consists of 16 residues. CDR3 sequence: CASSYSAGAGTGELFF. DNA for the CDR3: TGTGCCAGCAGTTACTCGGCGGGGGCAGGCACCGGGGAGCTGTTTTTT.

This chain's CDR3 is CASSPTSGTSGNLYEQYF. CDR3 DNA: TGCGCCAGCAGCCCGACTTCCGGGACTAGCGGGAACCTCTACGAGCAGTACTTC. J is TRBJ2-7 and V is TRBV5-1, with 13 nucleotides matching TRBD2. Germline V CDR1 and CDR2: SGHRS, YFSETQ. The CDR3 is 18 amino acids. The junction had 13 bases not matched to a gene; V was cut back by 4 bases and J by 3 bases.

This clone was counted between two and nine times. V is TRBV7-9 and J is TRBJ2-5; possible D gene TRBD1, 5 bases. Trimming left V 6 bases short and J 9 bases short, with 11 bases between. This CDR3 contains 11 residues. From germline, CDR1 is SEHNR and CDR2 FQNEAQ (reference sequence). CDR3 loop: CASSRGVAQYF. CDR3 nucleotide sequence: TGTGCCAGCAGTAGGGGTGTGGCCCAGTACTTC.

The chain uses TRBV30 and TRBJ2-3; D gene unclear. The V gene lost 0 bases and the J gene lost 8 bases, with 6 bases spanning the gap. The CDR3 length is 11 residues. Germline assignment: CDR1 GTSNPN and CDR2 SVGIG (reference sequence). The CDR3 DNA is TGTGCCTGGAGTGTCCCCGTTACGCAGTATTTT. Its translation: CAWSVPVTQYF.

The CDR3, as DNA: TGTGCCAGCAGAACGGACAGTCTAAATTCACCCCTCCACTTT. Its protein product is CASRTDSLNSPLHF. The chain joins TRBV2 to TRBJ1-6, with D maybe TRBD1 (6 bases). Germline V gene data show CDR1 as SNHLY and CDR2 as FYNNEI. The V gene lost 6 bases and the J gene lost 7 bases, with 13 bases spanning the gap. This CDR3 region has 14 residues.

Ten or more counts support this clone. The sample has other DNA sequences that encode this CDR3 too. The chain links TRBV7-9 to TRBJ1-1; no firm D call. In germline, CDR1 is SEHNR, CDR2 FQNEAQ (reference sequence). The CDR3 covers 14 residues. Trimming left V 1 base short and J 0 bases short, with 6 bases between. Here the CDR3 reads CASSLGQMNTEAFF. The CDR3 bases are TGTGCCAGCAGCTTAGGGCAGATGAACACTGAAGCTTTCTTT.

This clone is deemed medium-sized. CDR3 sequence reads: CSVGEGDNQPQHF. DNA of the CDR3: TGCAGCGTAGGGGAAGGGGACAATCAGCCCCAGCATTTT. The chain employs TRBV29-1 and TRBJ1-5, with D possibly TRBD1 on 5 matching bases. Germline CDR1 SQVTM, CDR2 ANQGSEA. The ends were cut back, 6 bases at V and 3 bases at J, with 12 bases in the middle. The CDR3 loop spans 13 amino acids.

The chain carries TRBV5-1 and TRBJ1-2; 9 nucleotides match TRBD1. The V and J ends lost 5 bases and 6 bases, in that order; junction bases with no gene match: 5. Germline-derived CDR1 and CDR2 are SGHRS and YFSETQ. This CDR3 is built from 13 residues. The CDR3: CASRPTGGDGYTF. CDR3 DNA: TGCGCCAGCAGACCAACAGGGGGCGATGGCTACACCTTC.

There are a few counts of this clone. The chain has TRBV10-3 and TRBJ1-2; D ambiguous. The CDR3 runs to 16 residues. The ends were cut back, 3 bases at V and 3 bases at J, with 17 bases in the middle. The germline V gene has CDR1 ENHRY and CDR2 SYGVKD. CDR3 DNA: TGTGCCATCAGTGACCGCTCCCGGGGATCGGACTATGGCTACACCTTC. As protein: CAISDRSRGSDYGYTF.

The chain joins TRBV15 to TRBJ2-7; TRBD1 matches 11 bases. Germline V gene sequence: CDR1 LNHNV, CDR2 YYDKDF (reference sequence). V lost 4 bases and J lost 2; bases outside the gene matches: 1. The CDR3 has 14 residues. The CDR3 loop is CATSKGQGAYEQYF. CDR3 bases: TGTGCCACCAGCAAGGGACAGGGGGCCTACGAGCAGTACTTC.